The 9 T cell receptor beta chains in this list originate from one sample, sequenced in a study of blood T cell repertoires in COVID-19. Using immunoSEQ multiplex PCR, the repertoire was profiled, and TCRdb retains in-frame clones only, with some absent. Here the sample spans around 270,000 clones, 80% to 90% being singletons. The sample taken for sequencing was PBMCs or T cells enriched from blood (not recorded which). These receptor sequences come from a woman in her 30s who had recovered from COVID-19.

This clone was counted a single time. The chain recombines TRBV11-2 with TRBJ1-1, with 8 bases fitting TRBD1. V was pared by 5 bases and J by 0 bases, with 5 bases of the junction left unmatched. The CDR3 sequence is 15 residues long. Germline V gene lookup returns CDR1 SGHAT and CDR2 FQNNGV. CDR3 DNA sequence: TGTGCCAGCAGCGAAAGGGACAGGATGAACACTGAAGCTTTCTTT. Its protein product is CASSERDRMNTEAFF.

The chain recombines TRBV9 with TRBJ1-5; 7 bases are shared with TRBD1. Germline-derived CDR1 and CDR2 are SGDLS and YYNGEE. V gave up 4 bases and J gave up 4 bases; unmatched junction bases: 8. The CDR3 loop spans 15 amino acids. The CDR3 sequence: CASSSRQGQNQPQHF. CDR3 coding DNA: TGTGCCAGCAGCTCACGACAGGGTCAAAATCAGCCCCAGCATTTT.

This chain links TRBV19 with TRBJ2-1; 8 bases line up with TRBD1. V dropped 3 bases and J dropped 8; count of bases not matched to a gene: 6. Germline loops: CDR1 LNHDA, CDR2 SQIVND (reference sequence). This CDR3 spans 14 amino acids. CDR3 sequence (DNA): TGTGCCAGTAGTATGTTCCCAGGGGGCGATGAGCAGTTCTTC. This codes for CASSMFPGGDEQFF.

The J gene is TRBJ1-6, the V gene TRBV19, with TRBD1 identical over 10 bases. CDR1 LNHDA and CDR2 SQIVND come from the germline V gene (reference sequence). After removal of 5 bases from V and 10 bases from J, the junction contained 5 bases not matched to a gene. The CDR3 sequence is 14 residues long. The CDR3 DNA is TGTGCCAGTAGTTCGACAGGGGGCGAATCACCCCTCCACTTT. Its protein is CASSSTGGESPLHF.

J is TRBJ1-1 and V is TRBV6-5, with 11 bases aligning to TRBD1. The CDR3 is made up of 14 amino acids. V gave up 6 bases and J gave up 5 bases; unmatched junction bases: 5. CDR1 is MNHEY, CDR2 SVGAGI, per germline. CDR3 DNA sequence: TGTGCCAGCAGAGATGGGACAGGGGGGACTGAAGCTTTCTTT. Its protein is CASRDGTGGTEAFF.

V gene TRBV4-1 combines with J gene TRBJ1-6, with 7 positions matching TRBD1. Germline-derived CDR1 and CDR2 are MGHRA and YSYEKL. The CDR3 sequence is 15 residues long. J was trimmed by 6 bases and V by 2 bases; bases with no gene match: 4. In nucleotides, the CDR3 is TGCGCCAGCAGCCAAAAGGGGGCTGGTAATTCACCCCTCCACTTT. Translated, it gives CASSQKGAGNSPLHF.

V usage is TRBV10-3 and J usage is TRBJ1-2; 9 bases map to TRBD1. This CDR3 comprises 16 residues. Germline CDR1 and CDR2: ENHRY and SYGVKD. The V gene end was trimmed by 6 bases and the J gene end by 2 bases; junction bases not matched to a gene: 10. CDR3 protein: CAIRPDRGMTNYGYTF. The CDR3 DNA reads TGTGCCATCAGACCGGACAGGGGAATGACGAACTATGGCTACACCTTC.

The chain carries TRBV28 and TRBJ2-3, with a tentative D call TRBD2 (6 bases). This CDR3 has 16 amino acids. CDR1 is MDHEN, CDR2 SYDVKM, per germline. Between the trimmed V and J ends, which lost 2 bases and 2 bases, there was a span of 14 bases. CDR3 residues: CASSLSDSGATDTQYF. The DNA of the CDR3 is TGTGCCAGCAGTTTAAGCGATTCGGGAGCCACAGATACGCAGTATTTT.

The J gene is TRBJ1-3, the V gene TRBV30, with 8 bases fitting TRBD1. CDR3 length: 16 residues. With 0 bases clipped from V and 6 bases from J, the junction kept 10 bases outside the gene matches. Germline loops: CDR1 GTSNPN, CDR2 SVGIG (reference sequence). The DNA of the CDR3 is TGTGCCTGGAGTGTACTGGCCAGGGGGCTTGTAAACACCATATATTTT. Protein sequence: CAWSVLARGLVNTIYF.